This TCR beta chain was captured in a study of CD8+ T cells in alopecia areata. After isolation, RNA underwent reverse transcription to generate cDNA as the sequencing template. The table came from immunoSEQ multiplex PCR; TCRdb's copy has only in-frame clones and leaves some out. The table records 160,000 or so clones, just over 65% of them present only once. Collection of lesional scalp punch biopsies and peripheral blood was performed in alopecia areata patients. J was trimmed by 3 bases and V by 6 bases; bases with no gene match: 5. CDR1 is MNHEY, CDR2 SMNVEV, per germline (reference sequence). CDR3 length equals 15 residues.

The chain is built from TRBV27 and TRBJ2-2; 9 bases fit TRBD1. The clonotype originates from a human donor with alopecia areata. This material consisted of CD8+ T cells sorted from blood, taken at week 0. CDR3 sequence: CASSHRGQDTGELFF. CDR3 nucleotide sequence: TGTGCCAGCAGCCACAGGGGGCAGGACACCGGGGAGCTGTTTTTT.